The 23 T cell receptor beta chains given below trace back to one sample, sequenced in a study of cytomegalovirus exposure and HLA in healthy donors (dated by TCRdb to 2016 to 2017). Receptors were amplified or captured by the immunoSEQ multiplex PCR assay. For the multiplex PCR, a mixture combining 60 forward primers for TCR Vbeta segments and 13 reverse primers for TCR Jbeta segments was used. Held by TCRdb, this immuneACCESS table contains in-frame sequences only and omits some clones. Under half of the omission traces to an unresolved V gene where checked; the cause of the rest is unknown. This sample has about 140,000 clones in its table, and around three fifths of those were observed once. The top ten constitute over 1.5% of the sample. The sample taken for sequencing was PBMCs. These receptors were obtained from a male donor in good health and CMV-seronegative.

The CDR3 region has the DNA TGTGCCAGCAGCTTAGACGGCACAGATACGCAGTATTTT. Encoded protein: CASSLDGTDTQYF. The chain combines TRBV11-3 with TRBJ2-3; D unresolved. This CDR3 spans 13 amino acids. Trimming took off 0 bases at V and 1 base at J, with 2 bases between the two ends. Per the germline V gene, CDR1 is SGHNT and CDR2 is YENEEA.

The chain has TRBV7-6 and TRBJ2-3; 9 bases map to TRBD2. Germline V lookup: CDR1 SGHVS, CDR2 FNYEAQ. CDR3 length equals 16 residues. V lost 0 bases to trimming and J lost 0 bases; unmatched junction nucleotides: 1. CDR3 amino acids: CASSLALAGSTDTQYF. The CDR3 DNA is TGTGCCAGCAGCTTAGCGCTAGCGGGGAGCACAGATACGCAGTATTTT.

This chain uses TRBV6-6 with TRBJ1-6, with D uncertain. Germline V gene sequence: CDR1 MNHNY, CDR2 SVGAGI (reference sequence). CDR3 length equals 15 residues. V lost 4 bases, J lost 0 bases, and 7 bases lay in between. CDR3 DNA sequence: TGTGCCAGCAGTTCCCTGTACTCCTATAATTCACCCCTCCACTTT. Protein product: CASSSLYSYNSPLHF.

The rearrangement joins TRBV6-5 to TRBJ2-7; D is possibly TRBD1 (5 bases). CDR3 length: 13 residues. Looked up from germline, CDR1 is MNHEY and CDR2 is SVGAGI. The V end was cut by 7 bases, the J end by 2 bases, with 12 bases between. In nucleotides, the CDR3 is TGTGCCAGCAAAGGGGCAGGACCCTACGAGCAGTACTTC. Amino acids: CASKGAGPYEQYF.

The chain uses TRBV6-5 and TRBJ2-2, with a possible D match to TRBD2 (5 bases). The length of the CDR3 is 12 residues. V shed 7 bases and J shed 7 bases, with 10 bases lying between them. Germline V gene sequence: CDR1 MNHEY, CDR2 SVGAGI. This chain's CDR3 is CASTAGGGELFF. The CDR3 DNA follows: TGTGCCAGCACCGCCGGAGGCGGGGAGCTGTTTTTT.

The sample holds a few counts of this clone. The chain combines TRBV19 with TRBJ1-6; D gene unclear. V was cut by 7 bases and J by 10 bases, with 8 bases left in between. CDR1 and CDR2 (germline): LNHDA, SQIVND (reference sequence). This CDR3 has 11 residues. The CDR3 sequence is CASNSNSPLHF. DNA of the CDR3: TGTGCCAGTAACAGCAACTCACCCCTCCACTTT.

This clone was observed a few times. CDR3 nucleotides: TGTGCCTGGAGTACACCCACAGGGTGGACCTTC. Residues: CAWSTPTGWTF. The V gene is TRBV30, the J gene TRBJ1-2; TRBD1 is a possible D gene (6 bases). This CDR3 has 11 amino acids. Germline lookup yields CDR1 GTSNPN and CDR2 SVGIG (reference sequence). Trimming removed 2 bases from V and 14 bases from J, with 15 bases in between.

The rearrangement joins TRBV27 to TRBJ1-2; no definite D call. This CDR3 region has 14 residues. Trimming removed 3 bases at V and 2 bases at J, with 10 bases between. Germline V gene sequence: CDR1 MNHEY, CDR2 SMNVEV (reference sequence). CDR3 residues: CASSFGSRNYGYTF. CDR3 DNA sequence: TGTGCCAGCAGTTTTGGTTCCAGAAACTATGGCTACACCTTC.

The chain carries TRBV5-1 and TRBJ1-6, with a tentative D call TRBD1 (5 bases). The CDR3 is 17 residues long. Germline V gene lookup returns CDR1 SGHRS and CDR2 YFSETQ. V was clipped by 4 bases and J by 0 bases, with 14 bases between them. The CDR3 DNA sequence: TGCGCCAGCAGCACCGGACACCAGAGCTCCTATAATTCACCCCTCCACTTT. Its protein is CASSTGHQSSYNSPLHF.

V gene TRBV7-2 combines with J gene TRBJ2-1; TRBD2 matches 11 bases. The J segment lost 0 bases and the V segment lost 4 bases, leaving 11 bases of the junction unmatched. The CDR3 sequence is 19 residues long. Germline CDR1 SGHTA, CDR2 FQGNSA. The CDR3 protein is CASSSPLAGDLGSYNEQFF. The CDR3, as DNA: TGTGCCAGCAGCTCCCCACTAGCGGGGGACCTCGGCTCCTACAATGAGCAGTTCTTC.

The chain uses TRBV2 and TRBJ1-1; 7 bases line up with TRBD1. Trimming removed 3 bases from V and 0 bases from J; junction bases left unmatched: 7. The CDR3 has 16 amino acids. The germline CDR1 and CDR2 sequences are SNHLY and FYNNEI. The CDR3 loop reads CASSEGQINMNTEAFF. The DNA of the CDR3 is TGTGCCAGCAGTGAGGGACAGATAAACATGAACACTGAAGCTTTCTTT.

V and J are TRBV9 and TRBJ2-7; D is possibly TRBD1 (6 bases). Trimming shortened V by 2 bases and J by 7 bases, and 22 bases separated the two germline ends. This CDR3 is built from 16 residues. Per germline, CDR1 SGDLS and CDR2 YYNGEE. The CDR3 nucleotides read TGTGCCAGCAGCGTCACCTCACTAGGGACAATACGGGAGCAGTACTTC. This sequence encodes CASSVTSLGTIREQYF. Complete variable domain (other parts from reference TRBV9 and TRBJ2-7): DSGVTQTPKHLITATGQRVTLRCSPRSGDLSVYWYQQSLDQGLQFLIQYYNGEERAKGNILERFSAQQFPDLHSELNLSSLELGDSALYFCASSVTSLGTIREQYFGPGTRLTVT.

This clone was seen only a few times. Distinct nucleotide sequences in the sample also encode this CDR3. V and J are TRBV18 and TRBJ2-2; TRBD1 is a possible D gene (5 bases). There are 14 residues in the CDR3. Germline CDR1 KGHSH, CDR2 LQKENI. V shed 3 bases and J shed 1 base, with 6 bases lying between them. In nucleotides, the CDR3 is TGTGCCAGCTCACCCGGACAGAACACCGGGGAGCTGTTTTTT. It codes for CASSPGQNTGELFF.

The CDR3 here is CASSLAVRAEQYF. The CDR3 DNA reads as TGTGCCAGCAGCTTAGCCGTGAGGGCCGAGCAGTACTTC. This chain links TRBV7-2 with TRBJ2-7; D is perhaps TRBD2 (5 bases). CDR1 is SGHTA, CDR2 FQGNSA, per germline. CDR3 length: 13 amino acids. V lost 0 bases and J 6 bases, leaving 9 bases between the germline ends.

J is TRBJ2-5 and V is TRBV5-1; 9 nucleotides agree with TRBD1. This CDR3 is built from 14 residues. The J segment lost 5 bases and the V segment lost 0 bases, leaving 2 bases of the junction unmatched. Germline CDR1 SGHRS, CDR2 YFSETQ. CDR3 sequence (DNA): TGCGCCAGCAGCTTGGAGACAGGGGGGGAGACCCAGTACTTC. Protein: CASSLETGGETQYF. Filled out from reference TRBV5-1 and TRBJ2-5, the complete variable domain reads KAGVTQTPRYLIKTRGQQVTLSCSPISGHRSVSWYQQTPGQGLQFLFEYFSETQRNKGNFPGRFSGRQFSNSRSEMNVSTLELGDSALYLCASSLETGGETQYFGPGTRLLVL.

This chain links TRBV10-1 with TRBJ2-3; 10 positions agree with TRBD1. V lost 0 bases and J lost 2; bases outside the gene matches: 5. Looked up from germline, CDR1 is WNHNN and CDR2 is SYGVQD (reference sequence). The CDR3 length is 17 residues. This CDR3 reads CASSESTGTGATDTQYF. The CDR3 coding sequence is TGCGCCAGCAGTGAGTCAACCGGGACAGGGGCCACAGATACGCAGTATTTT.

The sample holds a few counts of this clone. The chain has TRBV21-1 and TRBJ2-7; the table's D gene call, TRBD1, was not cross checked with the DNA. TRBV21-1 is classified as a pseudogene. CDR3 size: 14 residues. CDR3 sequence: CASSKPQGSYEQYF. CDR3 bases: TGTGCCAGCAGCAAACCCCAGGGGAGCTACGAGCAGTACTTC.

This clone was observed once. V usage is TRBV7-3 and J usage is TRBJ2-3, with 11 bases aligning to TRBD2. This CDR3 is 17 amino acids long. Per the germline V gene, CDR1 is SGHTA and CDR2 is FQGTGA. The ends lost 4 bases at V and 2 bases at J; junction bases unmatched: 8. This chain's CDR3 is CASSSRPSGGLTDTQYF. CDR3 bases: TGTGCCAGCAGCTCGAGACCTAGCGGGGGGCTCACAGATACGCAGTATTTT.

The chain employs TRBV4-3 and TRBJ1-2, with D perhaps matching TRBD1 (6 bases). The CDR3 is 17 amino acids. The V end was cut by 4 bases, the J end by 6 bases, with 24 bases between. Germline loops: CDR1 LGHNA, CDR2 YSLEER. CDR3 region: CASSPTPTGRPRNGYTF. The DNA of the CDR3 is TGCGCCAGCAGCCCCACCCCCACAGGGCGACCACGAAATGGCTACACCTTC.

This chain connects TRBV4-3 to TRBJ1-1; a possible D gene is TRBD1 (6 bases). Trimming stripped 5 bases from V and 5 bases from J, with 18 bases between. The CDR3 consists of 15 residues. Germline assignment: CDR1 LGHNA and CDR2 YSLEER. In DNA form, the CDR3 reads TGCGCCAGCAGCAGTTCAGGGGCAGGCGGGACTGAAGCTTTCTTT. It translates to CASSSSGAGGTEAFF.

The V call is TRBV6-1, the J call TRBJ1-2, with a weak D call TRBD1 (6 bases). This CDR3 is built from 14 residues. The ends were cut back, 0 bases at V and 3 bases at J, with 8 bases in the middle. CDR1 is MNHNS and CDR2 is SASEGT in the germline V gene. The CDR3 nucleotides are TGTGCCAGCAGTGAAGCCGAGGGGGACTATGGCTACACCTTC. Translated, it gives CASSEAEGDYGYTF.

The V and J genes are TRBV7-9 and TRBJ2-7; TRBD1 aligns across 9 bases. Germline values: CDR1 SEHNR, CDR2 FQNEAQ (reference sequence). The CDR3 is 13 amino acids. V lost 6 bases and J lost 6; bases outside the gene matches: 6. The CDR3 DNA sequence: TGTGCCAGCAGAAAACAGGGGGCCCGCGAGCAGTACTTC. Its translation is CASRKQGAREQYF.

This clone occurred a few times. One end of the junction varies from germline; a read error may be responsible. This CDR3 is CASSLASATYNSPLHF. DNA for the CDR3: TGTGCCAGCAGCCTAGCGAGTGCCACCTATAATTCACCCCTCCACTTT. The chain employs TRBV7-2 and TRBJ1-6; D ambiguous. Germline-derived CDR1 and CDR2 are SGHTA and FQGNSA. This CDR3 region has 16 residues.